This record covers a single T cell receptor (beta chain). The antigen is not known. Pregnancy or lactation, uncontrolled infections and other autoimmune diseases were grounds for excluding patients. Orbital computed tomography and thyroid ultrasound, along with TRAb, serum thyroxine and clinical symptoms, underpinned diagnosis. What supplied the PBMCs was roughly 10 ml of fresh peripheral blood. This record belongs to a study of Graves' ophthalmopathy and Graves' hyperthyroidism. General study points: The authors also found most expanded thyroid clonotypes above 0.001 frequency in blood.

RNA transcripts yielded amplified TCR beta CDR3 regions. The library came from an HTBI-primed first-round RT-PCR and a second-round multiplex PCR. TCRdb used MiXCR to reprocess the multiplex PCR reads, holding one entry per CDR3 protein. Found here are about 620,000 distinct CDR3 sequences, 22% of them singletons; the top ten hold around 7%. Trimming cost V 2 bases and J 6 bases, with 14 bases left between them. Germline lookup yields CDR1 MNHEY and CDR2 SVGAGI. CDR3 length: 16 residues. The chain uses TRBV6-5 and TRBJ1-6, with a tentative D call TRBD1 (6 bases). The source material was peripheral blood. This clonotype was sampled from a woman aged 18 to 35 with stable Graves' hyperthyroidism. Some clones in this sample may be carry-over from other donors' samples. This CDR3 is CASSYKGPGANSPLHF. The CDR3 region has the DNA TGTGCCAGCAGTTACAAAGGCCCAGGGGCTAATTCACCCCTCCACTTT.